A single sample is the source of the 18 T cell receptor beta chains below, sequenced in a study of siplizumab effects on memory and regulatory T cells. Assay: immunoSEQ multiplex PCR; the TCRdb copy retains only in-frame clones and omits some. The table has some 99,000 clones, 92% seen once; the top ten hold around 0.73%. The source material was Tregs sorted from blood. The receptor set was obtained from a human donor in good health.

The CDR3 region has the DNA TGTGCCAGCAGCATCCCGGGTCCCCTGGAGACTGAAGCTTTCTTT. Translation: CASSIPGPLETEAFF. The chain uses TRBV21-1 and TRBJ1-1. TRBV21-1 is a documented pseudogene. The CDR3 totals 15 residues.

The J gene is TRBJ1-5, the V gene TRBV19; TRBD1 aligns across 7 bases. With 6 bases clipped from V and 6 bases from J, the junction kept 8 bases outside the gene matches. CDR1 and CDR2 from the germline V gene are LNHDA and SQIVND (reference sequence). This CDR3 has 14 amino acids. DNA of the CDR3: TGTGCCAGTAGAGGACCACAGGGGACTCAGCCCCAGCATTTT. The encoded protein is CASRGPQGTQPQHF.

A single count supports this clone. J is TRBJ2-5 and V is TRBV5-1; the D gene is possibly TRBD2 (6 bases). The V gene lost 0 bases and the J gene lost 4 bases, with 13 bases spanning the gap. Germline V gene data show CDR1 as SGHRS and CDR2 as YFSETQ. This CDR3 has 15 residues. The CDR3 sequence is CASSLEGARGETQYF. In DNA, the CDR3 is TGCGCCAGCAGCTTGGAGGGCGCGCGGGGAGAGACCCAGTACTTC.

The chain carries TRBV5-1 and TRBJ1-1; possibly TRBD1 for D (5 bases). Germline-derived CDR1 and CDR2 are SGHRS and YFSETQ. CDR3 length: 13 amino acids. V was pared by 7 bases and J by 0 bases, with 10 bases between. The CDR3 here is CASAGGMNTEAFF. The DNA of the CDR3 is TGCGCCAGCGCTGGGGGAATGAACACTGAAGCTTTCTTT. Full variable domain (missing parts from reference TRBV5-1 and TRBJ1-1): KAGVTQTPRYLIKTRGQQVTLSCSPISGHRSVSWYQQTPGQGLQFLFEYFSETQRNKGNFPGRFSGRQFSNSRSEMNVSTLELGDSALYLCASAGGMNTEAFFGQGTRLTVV.

This clone was recorded once. The rearrangement uses TRBV11-2 and TRBJ2-4, with TRBD2 matching over 16 bases. V gave up 5 bases and J gave up 7 bases; unmatched junction bases: 14. The CDR3 is 19 amino acids. Looked up from germline, CDR1 is SGHAT and CDR2 is FQNNGV. The CDR3 protein is CASSPRGTSGRGGENIQYF. CDR3 nucleotides: TGTGCCAGCAGCCCCCGTGGGACTAGCGGGAGGGGCGGGGAGAACATTCAGTACTTC.

V is TRBV11-3 and J is TRBJ2-1; D might be TRBD2 (6 bases). There are 16 residues in the CDR3. Trimming cost V 1 base and J 0 bases, with 10 bases left between them. The germline gives CDR1 SGHNT, CDR2 YENEEA. CDR3 nucleotide sequence: TGTGCCAGCAGCTTAGCTGGGGGGAGCTCCTACAATGAGCAGTTCTTC. It encodes CASSLAGGSSYNEQFF.

The J gene is TRBJ2-1, the V gene TRBV5-4; possible D gene TRBD2, 7 bases. Trimming stripped 6 bases from V and 12 bases from J, with 22 bases between. The CDR3 extends over 14 amino acids. Germline CDR1 and CDR2: SGHNT and YYREEE (reference sequence). The CDR3 DNA follows: TGTGCCAGCAACCCCCGGACAGCGGGGTGGGTGCAGTTCTTC. Translated: CASNPRTAGWVQFF.

The rearrangement joins TRBV11-2 to TRBJ2-7; the match to TRBD2 covers 10 bases. After removal of 3 bases from V and 1 base from J, the junction contained 3 bases not matched to a gene. The germline gives CDR1 SGHAT, CDR2 FQNNGV. The CDR3 length is 15 residues. The CDR3 loop is CASSFQLAGSYEQYF. The CDR3 nucleotides read TGTGCCAGCAGCTTCCAACTAGCGGGATCCTACGAGCAGTACTTC.

The rearrangement links TRBV9 to TRBJ2-1, with 11 positions matching TRBD2. Germline V gene sequence: CDR1 SGDLS, CDR2 YYNGEE. With 6 bases clipped from V and 0 bases from J, the junction kept 11 bases outside the gene matches. The CDR3 is made up of 18 amino acids. The CDR3 DNA is TGTGCCAGCAATCCGGGACTAGCGGAGGGGGTCTCCTACAATGAGCAGTTCTTC. The encoded protein is CASNPGLAEGVSYNEQFF.

As concerns this clone: This CDR3 is also generated by other DNA sequences in the sample. The chain employs TRBV7-2 and TRBJ2-5, with a weak D call TRBD2 (7 bases). This CDR3 contains 13 residues. Trimming pared 3 bases from V and 5 bases from J, leaving 10 bases between. Germline loops: CDR1 SGHTA, CDR2 FQGNSA. Here the CDR3 reads CASSLGGRETQYF. CDR3 DNA: TGTGCCAGCAGCTTGGGGGGGCGGGAGACCCAGTACTTC.

The J gene is TRBJ2-7, the V gene TRBV18; 10 bases map to TRBD1. The length of the CDR3 is 15 residues. Germline loops: CDR1 KGHSH, CDR2 LQKENI. Trimming removed 6 bases from V and 3 bases from J; junction bases left unmatched: 8. The CDR3 spells CASSQLTGGDYEQYF. The DNA for the CDR3 is TGTGCCAGCTCCCAATTGACAGGGGGCGACTACGAGCAGTACTTC. The variable domain in full, completed from reference TRBV18 and TRBJ2-7, reads NAGVMQNPRHLVRRRGQEARLRCSPMKGHSHVYWYRQLPEEGLKFMVYLQKENIIDESGMPKERFSAEFPKEGPSILRIQQVVRGDSAAYFCASSQLTGGDYEQYFGPGTRLTVT.

The chain couples TRBV7-8 to TRBJ1-3; possibly TRBD1 for D (6 bases). Germline loops: CDR1 SGHVS, CDR2 FQNEAQ. Trimming removed 4 bases at V and 1 base at J, with 11 bases between. The CDR3 is 15 residues long. CDR3 nucleotides: TGTGCCAGCAGCTCCCTCGACAGGTCTGGAAACACCATATATTTT. The encoded protein is CASSSLDRSGNTIYF.

CDR3 in DNA: TGTGCCTCCAAAACATTTACTAACACCGGGGAGCTGTTTTTT. Translating gives CASKTFTNTGELFF. The chain joins TRBV30 to TRBJ2-2; the D is unclear. V lost 7 bases and J 2 bases, leaving 14 bases between the germline ends. This CDR3 comprises 14 residues. The germline V gene encodes CDR1 GTSNPN and CDR2 SVGIG (reference sequence).

This clone showed up just once. J is TRBJ2-3 and V is TRBV5-4, with D possibly matching TRBD2 (6 bases). V gave up 0 bases and J gave up 3 bases, with 11 bases separating them. The CDR3 consists of 15 residues. CDR1 is SGHNT and CDR2 is YYREEE in the germline V gene (reference sequence). The CDR3 sequence is CASSLAGVGTDTQYF. CDR3 in DNA: TGTGCCAGCAGCTTGGCGGGAGTGGGTACAGATACGCAGTATTTT.

This clone was seen a few times. The sample holds other DNA sequences that translate to the same CDR3. DNA for the CDR3: TGCGCCAGCAGCTTGGAAGCAGGCTCTGGAAACACCATATATTTT. Residues: CASSLEAGSGNTIYF. V gene TRBV5-1 combines with J gene TRBJ1-3; D is ambiguous. The CDR3 has 15 residues. With 0 bases removed from V and 0 bases from J, the gap between germline ends came to 7 bases. Germline-derived CDR1 and CDR2 are SGHRS and YFSETQ.

The rearrangement links TRBV9 to TRBJ2-7; TRBD1 aligns across 7 bases. The CDR3 extends over 14 amino acids. Germline-derived CDR1 and CDR2 are SGDLS and YYNGEE. V lost 0 bases and J lost 4; bases outside the gene matches: 4. As DNA, the CDR3 is TGTGCCAGCAGCGTAGGAGGGGGCCAATACGAGCAGTACTTC. It translates to CASSVGGGQYEQYF.

The chain is built from TRBV5-1 and TRBJ2-1; possible D gene TRBD2, 5 bases. The V end was cut by 3 bases, the J end by 7 bases, with 17 bases between. CDR3 length: 15 amino acids. Germline V gene sequence: CDR1 SGHRS, CDR2 YFSETQ. In nucleotides, the CDR3 is TGCGCCAGCAGCTCCGGAGAGGGCCCCCATAATGAGCAGTTCTTC. Protein: CASSSGEGPHNEQFF.

The V call is TRBV10-1, the J call TRBJ2-3; the D gene could be TRBD1 or TRBD2 (5 bases each). This CDR3 has 15 residues. Germline CDR1 and CDR2: WNHNN and SYGVQD (reference sequence). V gave up 2 bases and J gave up 8 bases, with 17 bases separating them. The CDR3 nucleotides read TGCGCCAGCAGTGAGCAGGGAACGGGGCGAGGTACGCAGTATTTT. This sequence encodes CASSEQGTGRGTQYF.